Each of the 8 T cell receptor beta chains below was sequenced from the same sample in a study of blood T cell repertoires in COVID-19. Repertoires were generated with immunoSEQ multiplex PCR, while TCRdb's copy carries only in-frame clones and drops some. Of approximately 240,000 clones in the sample, approximately 87% are singletons; the top ten hold roughly 3.3%. The material sequenced was PBMCs or T cells enriched from blood (not recorded which). The receptors come from a woman aged 45-60 years in a cohort exposed to, infected with or recovered from COVID-19 (not recorded which).

The J gene is TRBJ1-6, the V gene TRBV14; maybe TRBD1 (6 bases). Germline lookup yields CDR1 SGHDN and CDR2 FVKESK. The CDR3 consists of 14 residues. The V gene lost 8 bases and the J gene lost 7 bases, with 15 bases spanning the gap. The CDR3 DNA is TGTGCCAGCCGGGGGGGGCTGTACAATTCACCCCTCCACTTT. Translating it yields CASRGGLYNSPLHF.

The J gene is TRBJ2-1, the V gene TRBV4-2, with a tentative D call TRBD1 (5 bases). The V end lost 0 bases, the J end lost 6 bases, and 18 bases lay between the germline ends. CDR1 is LGHNA and CDR2 is YNFKEQ in the germline V gene. The length of the CDR3 is 17 residues. Written as DNA, the CDR3 is TGTGCCAGCAGCCAAGATATGGTTAGGGGCAGGGTCAATGAGCAGTTCTTC. It translates to CASSQDMVRGRVNEQFF.

The CDR3 loop is CASSSTGGGLATDTQYF. CDR3 coding DNA: TGTGCCAGCAGCTCGACAGGGGGCGGGTTAGCGACAGATACGCAGTATTTT. The chain has TRBV7-9 and TRBJ2-3, with 10 bases matching TRBD1. Trimming took 4 bases from V and 3 from J; bases not matched to a gene: 10. This CDR3 contains 17 residues. The germline CDR1 and CDR2 sequences are SEHNR and FQNEAQ (reference sequence). Looking up the rest from reference TRBV7-9 and TRBJ2-3 gives the full variable domain: DTGVSQNPRHKITKRGQNVTFRCDPISEHNRLYWYRQTLGQGPEFLTYFQNEAQLEKSRLLSDRFSAERPKGSFSTLEIQRTEQGDSAMYLCASSSTGGGLATDTQYFGPGTRLTVL.

The genes are TRBV21-1 and TRBJ2-1; TRBD2 is taken as the D call from the table, unchecked against the DNA. TRBV21-1 is labeled a pseudogene. This CDR3 spans 19 amino acids. The CDR3 here is CASSKIGTSGISAGDEQFF. The CDR3 nucleotides are TGTGCCAGCAGCAAAATCGGGACTAGCGGGATTTCCGCCGGCGATGAGCAGTTCTTC.

The CDR3 loop is CASSYRDTRTQYF. CDR3 bases: TGTGCCAGCAGTTACCGGGACACAAGGACCCAGTACTTC. The chain uses TRBV6-5 and TRBJ2-5, with D possibly being TRBD1 (6 bases). The CDR3 contains 13 residues. Germline-derived CDR1 and CDR2 are MNHEY and SVGAGI. Trimming shortened V by 2 bases and J by 7 bases, and 11 bases separated the two germline ends.

This chain joins TRBV7-8 and TRBJ2-7, with D perhaps matching TRBD2 (6 bases). Germline CDR1 SGHVS, CDR2 FQNEAQ. Trimming removed 4 bases at V and 3 bases at J, with 25 bases between. This CDR3 has 18 residues. The CDR3 loop reads CASSSRRGRGLLGYEQYF. CDR3 nucleotide sequence: TGTGCCAGCAGCTCCCGGCGGGGACGGGGGTTGTTGGGCTACGAGCAGTACTTC.

V is TRBV6-4 and J is TRBJ1-3; the D is unclear. Trimming removed 2 bases at V and 1 base at J, with 12 bases between. Germline CDR1 reads MRHNA; CDR2 reads SNTAGT. The CDR3 is 16 amino acids. CDR3 amino acids: CASSDGPRRSGNTIYF. CDR3 in DNA: TGTGCCAGCAGTGACGGCCCCAGGCGATCTGGAAACACCATATATTTT.

V usage is TRBV2 and J usage is TRBJ1-5; TRBD1 is a possible D gene (6 bases). This CDR3 is 15 amino acids long. Per germline, CDR1 SNHLY and CDR2 FYNNEI. Deletions cut 7 bases from V and 4 bases from J, with 17 bases between. CDR3 sequence (DNA): TGTGCCAGCAAGACAGGTCGGAGCTTAAATCAGCCCCAGCATTTT. Translation gives CASKTGRSLNQPQHF.